The 26 T cell receptor beta chains listed next were all sequenced from one sample in a study of T cell repertoires in cytomegalovirus infection. A single record per CDR3 protein comes from TCRdb applying MiXCR to the reads. The repertoire holds about 130,000 distinct CDR3 sequences, 7% to 9.5% seen once, with over 9% in the top ten. Sequencing was done on a sample of PBMCs. Receptor source: a human donor in good health (CMV status not recorded). Some clones in this sample may be carry-over from other donors' samples.

The chain combines TRBV2 with TRBJ1-3; 7 nucleotides match TRBD1. The ends lost 4 bases at V and 0 bases at J; junction bases unmatched: 3. Germline V CDR1 and CDR2: SNHLY, FYNNEI. There are 15 residues in the CDR3. CDR3 region: CASSVRDSSGNTIYF. CDR3 nucleotide sequence: TGTGCCAGCAGTGTAAGGGACAGCTCTGGAAACACCATATATTTT.

This clonotype was picked up many times. V is TRBV7-9 and J is TRBJ1-1, with 7 bases lining up with TRBD1. This CDR3 region has 12 residues. The trim removed 10 bases at V and 1 base at J, leaving 3 bases unmatched. Germline CDR1 reads SEHNR; CDR2 reads FQNEAQ (reference sequence). The CDR3, as DNA: TGTGCCATTGGGACAGAGAACACTGAAGCTTTCTTT. This gives the protein CAIGTENTEAFF.

In this sample, this clonotype turned up many times. The chain employs TRBV12-3 or TRBV12-4 and TRBJ1-1, with TRBD1 as a possible D gene (6 bases). V lost 3 bases to trimming and J lost 6 bases, with 14 bases between them. This CDR3 is built from 14 residues. The chain's CDR3 is CASSLYYREPEAFF. The CDR3 DNA is TGTGCCAGCAGTTTGTATTACAGGGAACCTGAAGCTTTCTTT.

The chain combines TRBV24-1 with TRBJ2-5; 9 positions match TRBD1. With V trimmed by 4 bases and J by 5 bases, 10 bases remained unmatched. The germline CDR1 and CDR2 sequences are KGHDR and SFDVKD. The CDR3 totals 16 residues. Written as DNA, the CDR3 is TGTGCCACCAGTGAACAAACCGGGACAGGGAGCGAGACCCAGTACTTC. Protein sequence: CATSEQTGTGSETQYF.

This clonotype has just one count. The junction differs from germline at one of its ends, possibly a read error. The V call is TRBV2, the J call TRBJ2-7; no definite D call. Germline CDR1 is SNHLY and CDR2 is FYNNEI. The CDR3 contains 12 residues. This CDR3 reads CASSTKGYEQNF. CDR3 DNA: TGTGCCAGCAGTACTAAGGGCTACGAGCAGAACTTC.

The V and J genes are TRBV5-4 and TRBJ1-6; 8 positions agree with TRBD1. CDR1 is SGHNT, CDR2 YYREEE, per germline (reference sequence). V gave up 4 bases and J gave up 7 bases; unmatched junction bases: 4. The CDR3 extends over 14 amino acids. The CDR3 nucleotides are TGTGCCAGCAGCCGCGGGACAGGAAATTCACCCCTCCACTTT. It translates to CASSRGTGNSPLHF.

This clonotype has ten or more counts. The chain recombines TRBV6-2 or TRBV6-3 with TRBJ2-1, with 7 bases lining up with TRBD2. The ends lost 6 bases at V and 7 bases at J; junction bases unmatched: 6. The CDR3 covers 13 residues. Germline assignment: CDR1 MNHEY and CDR2 SVGEGT. As DNA, the CDR3 is TGTGCCAGCAGCCAGACTAGCTGGAATGAGCAGTTCTTC. This gives the protein CASSQTSWNEQFF.

This clonotype was seen a handful of times. This sequence joins TRBV19 and TRBJ1-1; D possibly corresponds to TRBD1 (6 bases). This CDR3 is 14 amino acids long. V shed 6 bases and J shed 4 bases, with 15 bases lying between them. Germline assignment: CDR1 LNHDA and CDR2 SQIVND (reference sequence). CDR3 in DNA: TGTGCCAGTAGCGGGACAATTTTGGCCACTGAAGCTTTCTTT. This encodes CASSGTILATEAFF.

This clonotype was found a few times. This chain joins TRBV3-1 and TRBJ2-1, with 10 bases fitting TRBD2. Germline CDR1 LGHDT, CDR2 YNNKEL (reference sequence). The CDR3 spans 17 residues. With 0 bases clipped from V and 6 bases from J, the junction kept 8 bases outside the gene matches. CDR3 residues: CASSQEVLAGVGNEQFF. For the CDR3, the DNA is TGTGCCAGCAGCCAAGAAGTTCTAGCGGGGGTAGGCAATGAGCAGTTCTTC.

This clonotype was seen ten or more times. V usage is TRBV7-2 and J usage is TRBJ2-5; 7 bases match TRBD1. J was trimmed by 2 bases and V by 5 bases; bases with no gene match: 5. The germline CDR1 and CDR2 sequences are SGHTA and FQGNSA. The CDR3 covers 14 residues. The CDR3 DNA reads as TGTGCCAGCAGCAAACAGACAGGGCAAGAGACCCAGTACTTC. Translating gives CASSKQTGQETQYF.

There are a few counts of this clonotype. The CDR3 loop is CATDRAETYEQYF. The CDR3, as DNA: TGTGCCACCGACAGAGCTGAAACCTACGAGCAGTACTTC. V usage is TRBV28 and J usage is TRBJ2-7; perhaps TRBD1 as D (5 bases). V was clipped by 10 bases and J by 2 bases, with 15 bases between them. The CDR3 is made up of 13 amino acids. CDR1 MDHEN and CDR2 SYDVKM come from the germline V gene.

This clonotype was detected many times. V gene TRBV7-2 combines with J gene TRBJ1-1; D ambiguous. There are 15 residues in the CDR3. V was cut by 1 base and J by 4 bases, with 13 bases left in between. Germline V gene lookup returns CDR1 SGHTA and CDR2 FQGNSA. The CDR3 region is CASSLEGNFFTEAFF. Written as DNA, the CDR3 is TGTGCCAGCAGCTTAGAAGGAAACTTTTTCACTGAAGCTTTCTTT.

This clonotype was detected ten times or more. V is TRBV7-2 and J is TRBJ2-7, with 7 bases identical to TRBD1. The CDR3 is 16 amino acids. J gave up 9 bases and V 4 bases, and 18 bases lay outside the gene matches. Per the germline V gene, CDR1 is SGHTA and CDR2 is FQGNSA. The CDR3 spells CASSSPGQAPLGGQYF. CDR3 in DNA: TGTGCCAGCAGCTCCCCCGGACAGGCCCCATTAGGGGGGCAGTACTTC. Looking up the rest from reference TRBV7-2 and TRBJ2-7 gives the full variable domain: GAGVSQSPSNKVTEKGKDVELRCDPISGHTALYWYRQSLGQGLEFLIYFQGNSAPDKSGLPSDRFSAERTGGSVSTLTIQRTQQEDSAVYLCASSSPGQAPLGGQYFGPGTRLTVT.

This clonotype appeared many times. This chain joins TRBV5-5 and TRBJ2-4; 10 bases are a match to TRBD1. Trimming removed 3 bases from V and 6 bases from J; junction bases left unmatched: 6. There are 15 residues in the CDR3. CDR1 is SGHKS and CDR2 is YYEKEE in the germline V gene (reference sequence). CDR3 DNA: TGTGCCAGCAGCTCCCCCGGGACAGGGGTAAACATTCAGTACTTC. It translates to CASSSPGTGVNIQYF.

This clonotype came up many times. The chain couples TRBV7-9 to TRBJ2-7; 7 nucleotides match TRBD2. J gave up 6 bases and V 5 bases, and 7 bases lay outside the gene matches. CDR1 is SEHNR and CDR2 is FQNEAQ in the germline V gene (reference sequence). This CDR3 has 13 residues. Here the CDR3 reads CASSPGTTSEQYF. CDR3 nucleotides: TGTGCCAGCAGCCCTGGGACTACAAGCGAGCAGTACTTC.

The rearrangement links TRBV20-1 to TRBJ1-6; 10 bases align to TRBD1. Germline CDR1 reads DFQATT; CDR2 reads SNEGSKA (reference sequence). V shed 1 base and J 4 bases; nucleotides not matched to a gene: 1. CDR3 length: 15 amino acids. The CDR3 bases are TGCAGTGCTAGAGCGGACAGGGGGTATAATTCACCCCTCCACTTT. It translates to CSARADRGYNSPLHF.

Only a few counts were recorded for this clonotype. The CDR3 here is CASSRQSRGNTEAFF. The CDR3 DNA is TGTGCCAGCAGTCGACAAAGCAGGGGGAACACTGAAGCTTTCTTT. The gene calls are TRBV27 and TRBJ1-1, with a tentative D call TRBD1 (6 bases). Deletions cut 5 bases from V and 1 base from J, with 14 bases between. Germline loops: CDR1 MNHEY, CDR2 SMNVEV (reference sequence). The CDR3 contains 15 residues.

Concerning this clonotype: Germline is not matched at one junction end, which may reflect a read error. The chain combines TRBV4-1 with TRBJ1-2; D is undetermined. The germline V gene has CDR1 MGHRA and CDR2 YSYEKL. This CDR3 is built from 14 residues. The CDR3 DNA reads TGTGCCAGCAGCCAAGATCGGGCTGTCTATGGCTACACCTTC. Protein: CASSQDRAVYGYTF.

This clonotype has a handful of counts. V gene TRBV20-1 combines with J gene TRBJ2-2, with TRBD1 matching over 7 bases. The ends lost 4 bases at V and 7 bases at J; junction bases unmatched: 6. CDR3 length: 13 amino acids. Germline CDR1 and CDR2: DFQATT and SNEGSKA (reference sequence). The chain's CDR3 is CSATQGVDGELFF. The CDR3, as DNA: TGCAGTGCTACCCAGGGGGTTGACGGGGAGCTGTTTTTT.

There are many counts of this clonotype. The V and J genes are TRBV28 and TRBJ2-5; D gene ambiguous. The V end was cut by 2 bases, the J end by 1 base, with 14 bases between. The CDR3 spans 16 residues. From germline, CDR1 is MDHEN and CDR2 SYDVKM. The CDR3 region has the DNA TGTGCCAGCAGTTTAACGCTAGTAGGGCTCCAAGAGACCCAGTACTTC. Translated: CASSLTLVGLQETQYF. Together with reference TRBV28 and TRBJ2-5, the CDR3 gives the full variable domain: DVKVTQSSRYLVKRTGEKVFLECVQDMDHENMFWYRQDPGLGLRLIYFSYDVKMKEKGDIPEGYSVSREKKERFSLILESASTNQTSMYLCASSLTLVGLQETQYFGPGTRLLVL.

This clonotype has ten or more counts. This chain connects TRBV6-5 to TRBJ1-1, with D maybe TRBD1 (6 bases). Trimming took off 8 bases at V and 8 bases at J, with 15 bases between the two ends. The germline CDR1 and CDR2 sequences are MNHEY and SVGAGI. The CDR3 is 12 amino acids. CDR3 DNA sequence: TGTGCCAGCCAAAGGGATCAGGGGGAAGCTTTCTTT. Translation: CASQRDQGEAFF.

This clonotype was seen repeatedly, ten times or more. CDR3 protein: CSASQGLINTGELFF. Here the CDR3 DNA reads TGCAGTGCTAGTCAGGGCCTAATCAACACCGGGGAGCTGTTTTTT. The chain uses TRBV20-1 and TRBJ2-2; a possible D gene is TRBD1 (5 bases). The V and J ends lost 3 bases and 2 bases respectively, with 13 bases between them. The length of the CDR3 is 15 residues. Germline assignment: CDR1 DFQATT and CDR2 SNEGSKA (reference sequence).

This clonotype appeared many times. This chain connects TRBV5-4 to TRBJ2-2; maybe TRBD2 (6 bases). CDR1 is SGHNT and CDR2 is YYREEE in the germline V gene (reference sequence). The CDR3 is made up of 13 amino acids. V dropped 6 bases and J dropped 6 bases, with 12 bases sitting between them. The CDR3 spells CASTNERAGELFF. The DNA for the CDR3 is TGTGCCAGCACTAATGAGCGGGCCGGGGAGCTGTTTTTT.

This chain uses TRBV6-5 with TRBJ2-1, with D uncertain. V was shortened by 2 bases and J by 3 bases, with 2 bases between the two germline ends. This CDR3 region has 12 residues. Germline CDR1 MNHEY, CDR2 SVGAGI. CDR3 DNA sequence: TGTGCCAGCAGTTACGGCTACAATGAGCAGTTCTTC. Its protein is CASSYGYNEQFF.

This clonotype was detected many times. The V gene is TRBV23-1, the J gene TRBJ2-2; TRBD1 matches at 10 bases. TRBV23-1 is an open reading frame, and its role is uncertain. The V and J ends lost 4 bases and 6 bases, in that order; junction bases with no gene match: 17. The CDR3 length is 19 residues. Here the CDR3 DNA reads TGCGCCAGCAGTCCCCCCCGAACGAATCGACAGGGGGCAGCCGGGGAGCTGTTTTTT. The encoded protein is CASSPPRTNRQGAAGELFF.

Only a few counts were recorded for this clonotype. The genes are TRBV19 and TRBJ2-1; the D gene could be TRBD1 or TRBD2 (7 bases each). In germline, CDR1 is LNHDA, CDR2 SQIVND (reference sequence). This CDR3 comprises 16 residues. CDR3 nucleotides: TGTGCTACCAGGGGGGGGGCAGGGAGCTCCTACAATGAGCAGTTCTTC. Translating it yields CATRGGAGSSYNEQFF.